The clone carrying this TCR beta chain was counted a single time. Produced via immunoSEQ multiplex PCR; TCRdb's table is partial and in-frame only. The sample records 50,000 to 60,000 clones, 75% to 85% being singletons. The data are from a study of blood T cell repertoires in COVID-19. Whole-study context: The study drew acute and convalescent COVID-19 samples from the United States, Italy and Spain.

The CDR3 totals 16 residues. V gave up 3 bases and J gave up 1 base; unmatched junction bases: 3. CDR1 and CDR2 from the germline V gene are MNHEY and SMNVEV (reference sequence). Sequenced material: peripheral blood. The receptor comes from a man aged 35 to 55 with acute or convalescent COVID-19. The chain recombines TRBV27 with TRBJ2-5; 12 nucleotides line up with TRBD2. The CDR3 region has the DNA TGTGCCAGCAGTTTTACTAGCGGGGGGCCCCAAGAGACCCAGTACTTC. It specifies CASSFTSGGPQETQYF.